This T cell receptor (beta chain) was found in a study of blood T cell repertoires in COVID-19 (TCRdb year 2020). Regarding the study in general: Collaborator samples came from the United States, Italy and Spain and covered acute and convalescent phases of COVID-19. A freely available public database, intended as a resource for researchers studying the immune response to SARS-CoV-2, is where the repertoires were released. The samples were drawn from two sources: the first 160 participants of the ongoing ImmuneRACE study, and over 1,000 subjects contributed by 6 global collaborators. The prospective study material was composed of cDNA or gDNA derived from T cells, B-cell-depleted T cells, or PBMCs. Deeply sampled blood TCRbeta repertoires from subjects exposed to, actively infected with, or recovered from COVID-19 were included in the dataset. Where available, HLA class I and class II types were obtained from metadata supplied by the sample provider rather than from assay-based typing. The sample metadata nearly always contained a de-identified subject ID, COVID-19 status, age in years and sex. Here is what the overall study found, with its caveats: How much clinical and demographic metadata was included differed by source and by participant, and the metadata was provided uncurated.

The CDR3 contains 15 residues, cysteine and phenylalanine counted. Just CDR3 DNA is preserved here, 45 bases in frame from base 1. The V end gives up 0 bases and the J end 4 bases, leaving 4 bases in the junction not matched to a gene. As encoded in the germline V gene, CDR1 is SGHVS while CDR2 is FQNEAQ. A remark on this clone: Its cognate antigen has yet to be identified. The sample holds no much larger clone one base away, and base qualities are not on file.

In the prospective study, participants were roughly 18 to 95 years old, resided in about two dozen geographic areas of the United States, and were enrolled through a virtual design. In the prospective study, cohorts were assigned on the basis of participant-reported clinical history obtained from a screening survey and a study questionnaire. In the prospective study, mobile phlebotomists collected whole blood, serum and a nasopharyngeal or oropharyngeal swab from each participant. Over a roughly two-month period, participants in the prospective study had the option of providing additional blood draws and questionnaires. Blood samples from the prospective study were shipped frozen or at room temperature prior to DNA extraction. TCRbeta CDR3 regions were amplified from genomic DNA using the immunoSEQ Assay, a bias-controlled multiplex PCR. The paper's processing steps were these. Nucleated cell counts per sample were estimated from amplification of reference gene primers within the assay. To quantify the absolute abundance of each unique TCRbeta CDR3 rearrangement, sequence reads were collapsed and filtered. For each sample, productive Simpson clonality was calculated as the square root of Simpson's diversity index across productive rearrangements. TCRdb stores this immuneACCESS table with in-frame sequences only. Part of the clones is absent; in the studies checked, under half of the shortfall reflects unresolved V genes, and no reason is known for the rest. The DNA gave D and trimming, while V, J and clone size come from that table. This sample has some 250,000 clones in its table, and approximately 90% of those were observed once. The top ten clonotypes cover roughly 2% of the sample.

The chain was built from TRBV7-8 and TRBJ2-7, and 9 bases in between align with TRBD1. The receptor was derived from a woman aged 40 to 50 with acute COVID-19. The material sequenced was PBMCs or T cells enriched from blood (not recorded which). The nucleotides read TGTGCCAGCAGCTTAGCCGGGACAGGGCTTTACGAGCAGTACTTC. Translated, this gives CASSLAGTGLYEQYF.